This T cell receptor beta chain was found in a study of blood T cell repertoires in COVID-19. Study-level information: Acute-phase and convalescent COVID-19 samples originated in the United States, Italy and Spain. The analysed material was cDNA or gDNA that came from T cells, B-cell-depleted T cells, or PBMCs.

Profiled with immunoSEQ multiplex PCR; TCRdb holds only in-frame clones, not every one. Seen here are roughly 100,000 clones, 80% to 90% observed once, and the top ten hold around 20%. Germline V gene sequence: CDR1 SGHRS, CDR2 YFSETQ. This CDR3 comprises 16 residues. V shed 1 base and J 10 bases; nucleotides not matched to a gene: 10. The chain uses TRBV5-1 and TRBJ2-1; 11 nucleotides line up with TRBD2. The material sequenced was peripheral blood. The origin of this receptor is a woman of 80 years or more with acute or convalescent COVID-19. CDR3: CASSLRLAGGPGEQFF. As DNA, the CDR3 is TGCGCCAGCAGCTTGCGTCTAGCGGGGGGCCCTGGGGAGCAGTTCTTC.